This passage covers 29 T cell receptor beta chains from one sample sequenced in a study of T-cell memory formation after mild COVID-19. TCRdb re-derived calls from the 5' RACE reads in MiXCR, one entry per CDR3 protein. The sample gives roughly 160,000 distinct CDR3 sequences, approximately 10% of which show up once; more than 3.5% is in the top ten. Sequencing was performed on PBMCs or a T cell subset sorted from them (not recorded which). Receptors were obtained from a man between 18 and 29 years old who had mild COVID-19 (a few samples of this study predate the infection). Cell type and time point are not known.

This clonotype was counted many times. The chain has TRBV5-5 and TRBJ2-3, with 8 bases lining up with TRBD1. CDR1 and CDR2 (germline): SGHKS, YYEKEE (reference sequence). The CDR3 contains 13 residues. The ends lost 9 bases at V and 2 bases at J; junction bases unmatched: 5. The CDR3 loop is CAKWTGITDTQYF. DNA for the CDR3: TGTGCCAAATGGACAGGGATCACAGATACGCAGTATTTT.

Only a few counts were recorded for this clonotype. The chain carries TRBV7-2 and TRBJ2-3; a weak D match, TRBD1 (6 bases). Germline V CDR1 and CDR2: SGHTA, FQGNSA. CDR3 length: 15 amino acids. V lost 3 bases and J lost 3, with 13 bases in between. This CDR3 is CASSLAGQGTDTQYF. The CDR3 nucleotides are TGTGCCAGCAGCTTGGCAGGTCAGGGGACAGATACGCAGTATTTT.

This clonotype was detected only a few times. This chain joins TRBV7-3 and TRBJ2-7; 8 positions match TRBD1. V shed 1 base and J 5 bases; nucleotides not matched to a gene: 7. CDR1 is SGHTA, CDR2 FQGTGA, per germline. CDR3 size: 15 residues. CDR3 DNA sequence: TGTGCCAGCAGCTTAATTGGACAGGGAGCAGACGAGCAGTACTTC. Its protein product is CASSLIGQGADEQYF. The full variable domain, with the rest looked up from reference TRBV7-3 and TRBJ2-7, is GAGVSQTPSNKVTEKGKYVELRCDPISGHTALYWYRQSLGQGPEFLIYFQGTGAADDSGLPNDRFFAVRPEGSVSTLKIQRTERGDSAVYLCASSLIGQGADEQYFGPGTRLTVT.

The sample holds one count of this clonotype. This chain uses TRBV28 with TRBJ1-2; D is undetermined. The germline V gene has CDR1 MDHEN and CDR2 SYDVKM. CDR3 length equals 14 residues. V was pared by 2 bases and J by 2 bases, with 9 bases between. The CDR3 nucleotides are TGTGCCAGCAGTTTAACAGACTCCAACTATGGCTACACCTTC. Translation gives CASSLTDSNYGYTF.

This clonotype was observed a handful of times. The DNA of the CDR3 is TGTGCCAGCAGTGGACAGGGGGCTACTGAAGCTTTCTTT. This encodes CASSGQGATEAFF. The chain couples TRBV25-1 to TRBJ1-1, with 10 bases fitting TRBD1. The CDR3 totals 13 residues. Trimming removed 4 bases from V and 5 bases from J; junction bases left unmatched: 1. Germline lookup yields CDR1 MGHDK and CDR2 SYGVNS.

The chain joins TRBV4-1 to TRBJ1-5; D not certain. Trimming cost V 0 bases and J 7 bases, with 16 bases left between them. Germline V CDR1 and CDR2: MGHRA, YSYEKL. This CDR3 spans 16 amino acids. CDR3 bases: TGCGCCAGCAGCCAAGATAGGAGGTCATTCGGGCAGCCCCAGCATTTT. This codes for CASSQDRRSFGQPQHF.

This clonotype was recorded a few times. The chain combines TRBV7-7 with TRBJ1-5, with D unclear. The ends were cut back, 6 bases at V and 9 bases at J, with 15 bases in the middle. The CDR3 is 13 residues long. CDR1 and CDR2 from the germline V gene are SSHAT and FNYEAQ (reference sequence). The CDR3 sequence is CASSQGISGPQHF. CDR3 sequence (DNA): TGTGCCAGCAGTCAAGGGATAAGCGGGCCCCAGCATTTT.

The chain combines TRBV9 with TRBJ2-3; 7 bases align to TRBD2. Germline CDR1 and CDR2: SGDLS and YYNGEE. The CDR3 is made up of 16 amino acids. J was trimmed by 5 bases and V by 6 bases; bases with no gene match: 15. The CDR3 sequence is CASKVGEGPGVDTQYF. Written as DNA, the CDR3 is TGTGCCAGCAAGGTCGGGGAGGGGCCCGGAGTAGATACGCAGTATTTT.

V usage is TRBV9 and J usage is TRBJ2-3; D uncertain. Germline CDR1 and CDR2: SGDLS and YYNGEE. The CDR3 length is 14 residues. Trimming took 0 bases from V and 1 from J, leaving 6 bases between them. CDR3 nucleotide sequence: TGTGCCAGCAGCGTAGTGAGCGGCACAGATACGCAGTATTTT. Amino acid sequence: CASSVVSGTDTQYF.

This clonotype was picked up a small number of times. This chain connects TRBV24-1 to TRBJ2-3; no definite D call. The CDR3 is made up of 13 amino acids. Germline assignment: CDR1 KGHDR and CDR2 SFDVKD. Trimming shortened V by 0 bases and J by 6 bases, and 6 bases separated the two germline ends. The CDR3 coding sequence is TGTGCCACCAGTGATTTGCTAAAGGATACGCAGTATTTT. This gives the protein CATSDLLKDTQYF.

V gene TRBV12-3 or TRBV12-4 combines with J gene TRBJ2-7; D perhaps matches TRBD2 (5 bases). This CDR3 has 12 residues. With 4 bases removed from V and 5 bases from J, the gap between germline ends came to 9 bases. The DNA of the CDR3 is TGTGCCAGCAGTTCATCGGGGAACGAGCAGTACTTC. This sequence encodes CASSSSGNEQYF.

The gene calls are TRBV5-1 and TRBJ2-3; D uncertain. V lost 4 bases to trimming and J lost 9 bases, with 21 bases between them. The CDR3 contains 15 residues. The germline CDR1 and CDR2 sequences are SGHRS and YFSETQ. The chain's CDR3 is CASSIEPGSLGTQYF. CDR3 sequence (DNA): TGCGCCAGCAGCATAGAACCCGGGTCACTGGGGACGCAGTATTTT.

This clonotype was counted only a few times. The chain is built from TRBV7-2 and TRBJ2-1; 7 bases line up with TRBD2. The germline CDR1 and CDR2 sequences are SGHTA and FQGNSA. The ends lost 0 bases at V and 13 bases at J; junction bases unmatched: 9. This CDR3 spans 14 amino acids. The CDR3 sequence is CASSLAHNSGYQFF. The CDR3, as DNA: TGTGCCAGCAGCTTAGCGCATAATAGCGGGTATCAGTTCTTC.

This clonotype was picked up a small number of times. The chain couples TRBV7-2 to TRBJ2-2, with TRBD2 as a possible D gene (7 bases). CDR3 length: 14 residues. The germline CDR1 and CDR2 sequences are SGHTA and FQGNSA. V was cut by 5 bases and J by 3 bases, with 10 bases left in between. CDR3 residues: CASSPGGYTGELFF. The CDR3 region has the DNA TGTGCCAGCAGCCCGGGGGGCTACACCGGGGAGCTGTTTTTT.

This clonotype showed up just a few times. The V and J genes are TRBV28 and TRBJ2-2, with D possibly TRBD1 on 5 matching bases. The V gene's germline CDR1 is MDHEN and CDR2 SYDVKM. V was clipped by 6 bases and J by 7 bases, with 21 bases between them. This CDR3 has 16 amino acids. The CDR3 coding sequence is TGTGCCAGCAGACCCCAGGGTTCAGGCGGTAACGGGGAGCTGTTTTTT. This encodes CASRPQGSGGNGELFF.

This clonotype was seen many times. J is TRBJ2-3 and V is TRBV7-2; no reliable D call. This CDR3 comprises 14 residues. V gave up 5 bases and J gave up 0 bases, with 9 bases separating them. Germline V gene sequence: CDR1 SGHTA, CDR2 FQGNSA. DNA of the CDR3: TGTGCCAGCAGCCCCGCCGTGAGCACAGATACGCAGTATTTT. This translates into CASSPAVSTDTQYF. The full variable domain, completed using reference TRBV7-2 and TRBJ2-3, is GAGVSQSPSNKVTEKGKDVELRCDPISGHTALYWYRQSLGQGLEFLIYFQGNSAPDKSGLPSDRFSAERTGGSVSTLTIQRTQQEDSAVYLCASSPAVSTDTQYFGPGTRLTVL.

This rearrangement joins TRBV25-1 to TRBJ1-2, with 8 positions matching TRBD1. V shed 3 bases and J 8 bases; nucleotides not matched to a gene: 11. This CDR3 is 15 amino acids long. The V gene's germline CDR1 is MGHDK and CDR2 SYGVNS. The CDR3 loop reads CASSDPRTGSGGYTF. As DNA, the CDR3 is TGTGCCAGCAGTGATCCAAGGACAGGGAGTGGGGGCTACACCTTC.

This clonotype was counted only a few times. The chain uses TRBV7-6 and TRBJ2-3; 9 bases line up with TRBD1. The germline V gene encodes CDR1 SGHVS and CDR2 FNYEAQ. Unmatched junction bases numbered 8, after V lost 8 bases and J lost 5 bases. The CDR3 sequence is 14 residues long. The CDR3 is CASGRTGVGDTQYF. The DNA of the CDR3 is TGTGCCAGCGGAAGGACAGGGGTTGGAGATACGCAGTATTTT.

This clonotype has at least ten counts. This chain connects TRBV7-3 to TRBJ2-3; D gene ambiguous. The germline CDR1 and CDR2 sequences are SGHTA and FQGTGA. Trimming left V 3 bases short and J 0 bases short, with 7 bases between. This CDR3 has 14 residues. The CDR3 spells CASSFGLSTDTQYF. CDR3 nucleotides: TGTGCCAGCAGCTTCGGGCTTAGCACAGATACGCAGTATTTT.

This clonotype showed up just a few times. Sequence at one end of the junction differs from germline and may be a read error. The chain has TRBV20-1 and TRBJ2-2, with 8 nucleotides matching TRBD1. This CDR3 spans 15 amino acids. Germline V gene lookup returns CDR1 DFQATT and CDR2 SNEGSKA (reference sequence). Here the CDR3 reads CSAGDPGTGRIGLFF. The CDR3 DNA follows: TGCAGTGCTGGAGACCCCGGGACAGGCCGGATAGGGCTGTTTTTT.

V and J are TRBV11-3 and TRBJ2-3; D might be TRBD1 (5 bases). CDR3 length: 14 amino acids. Germline V lookup: CDR1 SGHNT, CDR2 YENEEA. Trimming left V 5 bases short and J 4 bases short, with 13 bases between. This chain's CDR3 is CASSVGRVADTQYF. The CDR3 DNA is TGTGCCAGCAGCGTAGGCAGGGTTGCAGATACGCAGTATTTT. The full variable domain, completed using reference TRBV11-3 and TRBJ2-3, is EAGVVQSPRYKIIEKKQPVAFWCNPISGHNTLYWYLQNLGQGPELLIRYENEEAVDDSQLPKDRFSAERLKGVDSTLKIQPAELGDSAVYLCASSVGRVADTQYFGPGTRLTVL.

The rearrangement uses TRBV7-9 and TRBJ1-6; D not certain. Trimming removed 3 bases at V and 7 bases at J, with 7 bases between. The CDR3 is made up of 13 amino acids. Per the germline V gene, CDR1 is SEHNR and CDR2 is FQNEAQ (reference sequence). For the CDR3, the DNA is TGTGCCAGCAGCTTCGACGGGAATTCACCCCTCCACTTT. It encodes CASSFDGNSPLHF. Complete variable domain (other parts from reference TRBV7-9 and TRBJ1-6): DTGVSQNPRHKITKRGQNVTFRCDPISEHNRLYWYRQTLGQGPEFLTYFQNEAQLEKSRLLSDRFSAERPKGSFSTLEIQRTEQGDSAMYLCASSFDGNSPLHFGNGTRLTVT.

The V and J genes are TRBV7-2 and TRBJ1-3; D is ambiguous. CDR3 length equals 15 residues. Trimming removed 8 bases from V and 3 bases from J, with 17 bases in between. Germline values: CDR1 SGHTA, CDR2 FQGNSA. The CDR3 DNA reads as TGTGCCAGCCCCTTGGGGAGGTCGGATGGAAACACCATATATTTT. Encoded protein: CASPLGRSDGNTIYF.

V gene TRBV25-1 combines with J gene TRBJ2-4; tentative D call: TRBD2 (6 bases). CDR3 length: 13 residues. The V end lost 4 bases, the J end lost 6 bases, and 10 bases lay between the germline ends. Germline loops: CDR1 MGHDK, CDR2 SYGVNS. Here the CDR3 reads CASSGDSRNIQYF. DNA of the CDR3: TGTGCCAGCAGTGGGGACTCGCGAAACATTCAGTACTTC.

V and J are TRBV12-3 or TRBV12-4 and TRBJ2-5; 8 bases are shared with TRBD2. CDR3 length equals 15 residues. V dropped 6 bases and J dropped 2; count of bases not matched to a gene: 8. CDR3 sequence: CASSPFERGQETQYF. The CDR3 DNA follows: TGTGCCAGCAGCCCCTTTGAGCGGGGGCAAGAGACCCAGTACTTC.

About this clonotype itself: Its ends do not fully match the called genes, so a read error is possible. J is TRBJ2-3 and V is TRBV4-2; 9 nucleotides match TRBD2. CDR3 length: 19 amino acids. In germline, CDR1 is LGHNA, CDR2 YNFKEQ. CDR3 loop: CASCQVSSGVKSSTDTQYF. The CDR3 DNA sequence: TGTGCCAGCTGCCAAGTTTCTAGCGGGGTGAAGTCTAGCACAGATACGCAGTATTTT.

This clonotype was picked up many times. This chain uses TRBV28 with TRBJ1-5; D is ambiguous. The germline CDR1 and CDR2 sequences are MDHEN and SYDVKM. The CDR3 sequence is 12 residues long. V was shortened by 5 bases and J by 5 bases, with 7 bases between the two germline ends. CDR3 DNA: TGTGCCAGCAGTGCGAGAGATCAGCCCCAGCATTTT. Protein product: CASSARDQPQHF.

V usage is TRBV19 and J usage is TRBJ2-3, with 10 bases lining up with TRBD2. In germline, CDR1 is LNHDA, CDR2 SQIVND (reference sequence). This CDR3 is built from 17 residues. With 10 bases clipped from V and 2 bases from J, the junction kept 15 bases outside the gene matches. The CDR3 is CATHGGLAGASTDTQYF. The CDR3 coding sequence is TGTGCCACCCACGGGGGTCTAGCGGGGGCCTCCACAGATACGCAGTATTTT. Drawing the rest from reference TRBV19 and TRBJ2-3, the complete variable domain is DGGITQSPKYLFRKEGQNVTLSCEQNLNHDAMYWYRQDPGQGLRLIYYSQIVNDFQKGDIAEGYSVSREKKESFPLTVTSAQKNPTAFYLCATHGGLAGASTDTQYFGPGTRLTVL.

The gene calls are TRBV7-2 and TRBJ1-4; D unresolved. Germline V CDR1 and CDR2: SGHTA, FQGNSA. The germline V and J ends were trimmed by 6 bases and 3 bases, with 14 bases remaining between them. The CDR3 loop spans 15 amino acids. The CDR3 is CASRYTGSSNEKLFF. CDR3 nucleotide sequence: TGTGCCAGCAGATACACCGGGTCCTCTAATGAAAAACTGTTTTTT.